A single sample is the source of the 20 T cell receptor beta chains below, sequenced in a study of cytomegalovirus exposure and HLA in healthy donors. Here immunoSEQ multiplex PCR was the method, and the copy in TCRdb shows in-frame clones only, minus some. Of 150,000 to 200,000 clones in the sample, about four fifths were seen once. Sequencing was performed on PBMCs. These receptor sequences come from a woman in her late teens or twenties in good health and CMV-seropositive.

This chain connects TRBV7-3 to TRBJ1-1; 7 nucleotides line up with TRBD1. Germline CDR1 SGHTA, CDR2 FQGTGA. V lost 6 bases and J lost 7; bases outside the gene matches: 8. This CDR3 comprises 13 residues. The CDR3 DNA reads TGTGCCAGCAGTAGGGGGCCCTCGGATGAAGCTTTCTTT. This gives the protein CASSRGPSDEAFF.

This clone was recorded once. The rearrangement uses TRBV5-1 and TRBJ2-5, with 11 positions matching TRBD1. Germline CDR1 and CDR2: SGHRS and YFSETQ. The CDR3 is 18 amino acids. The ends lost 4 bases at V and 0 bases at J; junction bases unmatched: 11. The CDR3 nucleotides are TGCGCCAGCAGCGGCGGGACAGGGGGAAAGCGGTACCAAGAGACCCAGTACTTC. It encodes CASSGGTGGKRYQETQYF. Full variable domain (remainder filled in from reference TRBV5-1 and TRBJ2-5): KAGVTQTPRYLIKTRGQQVTLSCSPISGHRSVSWYQQTPGQGLQFLFEYFSETQRNKGNFPGRFSGRQFSNSRSEMNVSTLELGDSALYLCASSGGTGGKRYQETQYFGPGTRLLVL.

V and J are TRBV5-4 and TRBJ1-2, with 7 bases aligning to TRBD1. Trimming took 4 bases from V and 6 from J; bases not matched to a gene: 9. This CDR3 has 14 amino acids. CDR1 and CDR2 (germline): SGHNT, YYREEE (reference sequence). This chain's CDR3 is CASSPPTGWDGYTF. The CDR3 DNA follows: TGTGCCAGCAGCCCGCCGACAGGGTGGGATGGCTACACCTTC.

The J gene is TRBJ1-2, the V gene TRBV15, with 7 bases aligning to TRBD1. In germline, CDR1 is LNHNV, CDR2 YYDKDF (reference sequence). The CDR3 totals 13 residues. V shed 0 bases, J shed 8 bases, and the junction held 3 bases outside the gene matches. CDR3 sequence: CATSRDEDRGYTF. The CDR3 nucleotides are TGTGCCACCAGCAGAGATGAGGACAGGGGCTACACCTTC.

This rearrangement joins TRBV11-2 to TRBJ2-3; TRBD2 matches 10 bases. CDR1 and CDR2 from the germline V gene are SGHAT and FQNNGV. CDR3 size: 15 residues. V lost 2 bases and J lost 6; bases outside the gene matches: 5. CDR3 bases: TGTGCCAGCAGCTTATGGCTAGCGGGGGCCGATACGCAGTATTTT. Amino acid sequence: CASSLWLAGADTQYF.

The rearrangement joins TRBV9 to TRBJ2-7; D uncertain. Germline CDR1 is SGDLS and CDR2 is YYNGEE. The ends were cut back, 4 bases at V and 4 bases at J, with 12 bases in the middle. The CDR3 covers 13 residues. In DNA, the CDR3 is TGTGCCAGCAGCCATTTAAACAGATACGAGCAGTACTTC. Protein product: CASSHLNRYEQYF.

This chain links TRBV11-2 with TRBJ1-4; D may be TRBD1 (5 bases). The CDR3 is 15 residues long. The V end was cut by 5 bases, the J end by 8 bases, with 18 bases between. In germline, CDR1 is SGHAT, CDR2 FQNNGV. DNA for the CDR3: TGTGCCAGCAGCCCCAGTGGGGGGAGGATGGAAAAACTGTTTTTT. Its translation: CASSPSGGRMEKLFF.

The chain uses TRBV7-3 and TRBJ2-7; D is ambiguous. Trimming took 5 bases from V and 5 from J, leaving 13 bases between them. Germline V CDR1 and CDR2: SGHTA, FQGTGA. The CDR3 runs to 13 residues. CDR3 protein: CASSLTLRDEQYF. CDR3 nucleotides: TGTGCCAGCAGCCTGACGCTCCGGGACGAGCAGTACTTC.

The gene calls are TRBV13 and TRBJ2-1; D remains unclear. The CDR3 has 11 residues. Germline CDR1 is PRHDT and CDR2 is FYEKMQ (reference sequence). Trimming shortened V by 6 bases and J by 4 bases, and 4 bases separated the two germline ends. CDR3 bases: TGTGCCAGCAGTCGGTACAATGAGCAGTTCTTC. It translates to CASSRYNEQFF.

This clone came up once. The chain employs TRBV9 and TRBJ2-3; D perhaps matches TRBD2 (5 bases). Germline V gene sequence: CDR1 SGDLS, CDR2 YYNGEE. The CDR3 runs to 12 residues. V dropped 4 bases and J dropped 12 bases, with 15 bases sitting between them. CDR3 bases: TGTGCCAGCAGCCCCCTCGAGGGTAATCAGTATTTT. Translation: CASSPLEGNQYF.

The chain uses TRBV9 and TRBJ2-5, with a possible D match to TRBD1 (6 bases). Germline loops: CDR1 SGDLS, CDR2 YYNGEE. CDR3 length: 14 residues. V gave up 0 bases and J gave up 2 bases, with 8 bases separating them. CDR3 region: CASSVGGTQETQYF. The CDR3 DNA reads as TGTGCCAGCAGCGTAGGTGGGACACAAGAGACCCAGTACTTC.

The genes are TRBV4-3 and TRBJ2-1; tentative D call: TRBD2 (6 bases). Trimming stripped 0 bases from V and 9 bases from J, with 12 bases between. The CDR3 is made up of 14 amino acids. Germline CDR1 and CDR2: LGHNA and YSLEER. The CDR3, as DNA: TGCGCCAGCAGCCAAGATCGTAGGAGGGGTGAGCAGTTCTTC. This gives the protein CASSQDRRRGEQFF.

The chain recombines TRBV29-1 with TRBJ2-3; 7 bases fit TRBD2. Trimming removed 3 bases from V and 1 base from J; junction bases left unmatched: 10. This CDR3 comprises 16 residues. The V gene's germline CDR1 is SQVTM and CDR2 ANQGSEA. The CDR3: CSVDRRLAGRTDTQYF. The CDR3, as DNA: TGCAGCGTTGACCGTCGACTAGCAGGGCGCACAGATACGCAGTATTTT.

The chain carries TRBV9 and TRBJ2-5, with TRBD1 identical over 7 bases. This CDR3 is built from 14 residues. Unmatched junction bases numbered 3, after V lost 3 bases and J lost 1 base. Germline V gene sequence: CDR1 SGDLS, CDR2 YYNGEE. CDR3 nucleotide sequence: TGTGCCAGCAGCGGGGGACAGCTCCAAGAGACCCAGTACTTC. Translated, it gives CASSGGQLQETQYF.

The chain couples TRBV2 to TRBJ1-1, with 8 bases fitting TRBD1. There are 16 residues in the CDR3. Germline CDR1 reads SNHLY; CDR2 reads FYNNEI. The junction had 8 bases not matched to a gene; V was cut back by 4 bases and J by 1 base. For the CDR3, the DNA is TGTGCCAGCAGTGGACAGGGGAGGAGGCGGAACACTGAAGCTTTCTTT. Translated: CASSGQGRRRNTEAFF.

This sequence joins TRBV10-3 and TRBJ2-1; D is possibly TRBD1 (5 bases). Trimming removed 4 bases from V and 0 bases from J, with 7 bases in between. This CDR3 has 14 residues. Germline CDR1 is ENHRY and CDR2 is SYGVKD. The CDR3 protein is CAISVRVSYNEQFF. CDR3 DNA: TGTGCCATCAGTGTCAGGGTCTCCTACAATGAGCAGTTCTTC.

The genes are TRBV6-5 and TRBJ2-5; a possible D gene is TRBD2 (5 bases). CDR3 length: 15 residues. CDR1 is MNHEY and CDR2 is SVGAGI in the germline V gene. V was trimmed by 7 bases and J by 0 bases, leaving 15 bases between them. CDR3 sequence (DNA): TGTGCCAGCACCGATGACTACCGGTACCAAGAGACCCAGTACTTC. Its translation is CASTDDYRYQETQYF.

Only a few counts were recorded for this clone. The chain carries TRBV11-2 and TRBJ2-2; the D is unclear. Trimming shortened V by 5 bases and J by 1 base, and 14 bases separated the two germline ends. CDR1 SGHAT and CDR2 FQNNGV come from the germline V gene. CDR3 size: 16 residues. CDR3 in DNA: TGTGCCAGCAGCACCATGATCCTAGTGAACACCGGGGAGCTGTTTTTT. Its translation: CASSTMILVNTGELFF.

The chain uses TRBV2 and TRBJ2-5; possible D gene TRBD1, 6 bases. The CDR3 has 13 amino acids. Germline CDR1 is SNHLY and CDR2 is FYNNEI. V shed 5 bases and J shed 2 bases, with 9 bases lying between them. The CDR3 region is CASSKGEQETQYF. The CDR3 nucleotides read TGTGCCAGCAGTAAGGGGGAACAAGAGACCCAGTACTTC.

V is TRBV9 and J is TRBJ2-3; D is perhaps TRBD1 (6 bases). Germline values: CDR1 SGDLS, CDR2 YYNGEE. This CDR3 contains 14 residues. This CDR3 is CASNTGTWGDTQYF. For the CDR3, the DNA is TGTGCTTCTAATACCGGGACATGGGGAGATACGCAGTATTTT.